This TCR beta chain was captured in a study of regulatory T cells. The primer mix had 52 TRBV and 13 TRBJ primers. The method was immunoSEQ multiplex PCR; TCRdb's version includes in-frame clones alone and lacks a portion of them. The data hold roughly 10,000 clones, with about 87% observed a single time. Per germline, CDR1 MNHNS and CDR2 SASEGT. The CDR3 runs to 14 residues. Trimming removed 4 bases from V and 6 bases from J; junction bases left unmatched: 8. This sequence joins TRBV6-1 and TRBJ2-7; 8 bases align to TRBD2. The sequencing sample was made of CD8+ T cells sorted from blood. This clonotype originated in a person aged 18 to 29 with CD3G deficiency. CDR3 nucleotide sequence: TGTGCCAGCAGTGCAGGGACTAGTTTCTTCGAGCAGTACTTC. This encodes CASSAGTSFFEQYF.